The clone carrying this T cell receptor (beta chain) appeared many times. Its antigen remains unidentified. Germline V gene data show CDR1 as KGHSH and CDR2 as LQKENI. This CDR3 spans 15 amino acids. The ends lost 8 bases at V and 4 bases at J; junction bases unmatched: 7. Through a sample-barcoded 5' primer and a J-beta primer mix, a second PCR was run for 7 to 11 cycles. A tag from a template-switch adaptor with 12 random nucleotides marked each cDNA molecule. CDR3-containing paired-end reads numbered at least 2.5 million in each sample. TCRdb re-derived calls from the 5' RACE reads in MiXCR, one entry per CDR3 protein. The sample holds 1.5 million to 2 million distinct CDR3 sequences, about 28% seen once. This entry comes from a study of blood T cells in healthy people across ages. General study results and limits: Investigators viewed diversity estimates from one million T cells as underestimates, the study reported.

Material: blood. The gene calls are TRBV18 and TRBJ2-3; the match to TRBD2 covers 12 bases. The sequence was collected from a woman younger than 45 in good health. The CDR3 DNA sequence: TGTGCCAGCAGCCCGGGACTAGCGGGCCCAGATACGCAGTATTTT. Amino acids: CASSPGLAGPDTQYF.